This TCR beta chain was sequenced during a study of blood T cells in healthy people across ages. Of note for this clonotype: Its antigen is not known.

Whole-study findings and limits: Both higher diversity and more naive CD4+ cells marked long-lived donors when set against aged donors. Researchers deemed the diversity estimates from one million T cells underestimates.

A J-beta primer mix and a sample-barcoded 5' primer were used in a second PCR of about 7 to 12 cycles. A template-switch adaptor with 12 random nucleotides tagged each cDNA molecule. Sequencing yielded, for each sample, at least 2.5 million paired-end reads carrying CDR3. TCRdb recomputed calls from the 5' RACE reads with MiXCR, one row per CDR3 protein. The data hold about 1.4 million distinct CDR3 sequences, with 45% to 70% observed a single time. This CDR3 contains 13 residues. The germline V gene encodes CDR1 SQVTM and CDR2 ANQGSEA. The V and J ends lost 5 bases and 6 bases respectively, with 16 bases between them.

Sequences were obtained from blood. The clonotype was recovered from a young man in good health. The V and J genes are TRBV29-1 and TRBJ1-1; perhaps TRBD1 as D (5 bases). CDR3: CSVMGGESPEAFF. The CDR3 nucleotides are TGCAGCGTTATGGGGGGAGAGAGTCCTGAAGCTTTCTTT. The full variable domain, its missing parts supplied by reference TRBV29-1 and TRBJ1-1, is SAVISQKPSRDICQRGTSLTIQCQVDSQVTMMFWYRQQPGQSLTLIATANQGSEATYESGFVIDKFPISRPNLTFSTLTVSNMSPEDSSIYLCSVMGGESPEAFFGQGTRLTVV.